Each of the 7 T cell receptor beta chains below was sequenced from the same sample in a study of cytomegalovirus exposure and HLA in healthy donors. The PCR contained 60 Vbeta and 13 Jbeta primers. Measured with immunoSEQ multiplex PCR; TCRdb has only the in-frame clones, and not every one. The sample consists of about 190,000 clones, under 85% of them appearing once. Sequences were obtained from PBMCs. The receptors stem from a woman aged 18 to 35 in good health and CMV-seronegative.

The CDR3 nucleotides read TGTGCCAGCAGCGGAGTTGGCGGGAGGCCGAGAGATACGCAGTATTTT. Translating gives CASSGVGGRPRDTQYF. The chain joins TRBV5-6 to TRBJ2-3, with 8 bases identical to TRBD2. The CDR3 spans 16 residues. V dropped 4 bases and J dropped 5; count of bases not matched to a gene: 12. Germline V lookup: CDR1 SGHDT, CDR2 YYEEEE.

The rearrangement uses TRBV28 and TRBJ1-2, with 8 bases aligning to TRBD1. The CDR3 is 15 residues long. V gave up 6 bases and J gave up 2 bases; unmatched junction bases: 8. Germline lookup yields CDR1 MDHEN and CDR2 SYDVKM. The chain's CDR3 is CASSPGQGNNYGYTF. In DNA, the CDR3 is TGTGCCAGCAGCCCCGGACAGGGCAACAACTATGGCTACACCTTC.

J is TRBJ2-7 and V is TRBV7-9, with 8 bases identical to TRBD1. CDR3 length equals 15 residues. CDR1 SEHNR and CDR2 FQNEAQ come from the germline V gene (reference sequence). Germline trimming cut 3 bases from V and 1 base from J; bases unmatched to any gene: 5. The CDR3 DNA reads as TGTGCCAGCAGCTTTCCGCAGGGGGCTTCCTACGAGCAGTACTTC. Translation gives CASSFPQGASYEQYF.

The V and J genes are TRBV2 and TRBJ1-4, with D uncertain. The V gene lost 4 bases and the J gene lost 0 bases, with 9 bases spanning the gap. This CDR3 contains 15 residues. The germline CDR1 and CDR2 sequences are SNHLY and FYNNEI. CDR3 nucleotide sequence: TGTGCCAGCAGTGCCCAGGCCCCAACTAATGAAAAACTGTTTTTT. Protein sequence: CASSAQAPTNEKLFF.

The chain recombines TRBV18 with TRBJ1-5; 7 nucleotides line up with TRBD1. Trimming removed 5 bases from V and 0 bases from J; junction bases left unmatched: 7. The CDR3 runs to 16 residues. In germline, CDR1 is KGHSH, CDR2 LQKENI. The CDR3 DNA reads TGTGCCAGCTCAGAGACAGGGAAGGGTAGCAATCAGCCCCAGCATTTT. This encodes CASSETGKGSNQPQHF.

V usage is TRBV29-1 and J usage is TRBJ2-5, with D possibly TRBD2 on 6 matching bases. This CDR3 region has 13 residues. Per the germline V gene, CDR1 is SQVTM and CDR2 is ANQGSEA. V was trimmed by 2 bases and J by 4 bases, leaving 11 bases between them. The CDR3, as DNA: TGCAGCGTTGAAAAACTAGCCGGAGAGACCCAGTACTTC. Translation: CSVEKLAGETQYF.

The sample holds a few counts of this clone. This chain joins TRBV19 and TRBJ1-4, with TRBD1 as a possible D gene (6 bases). The CDR3 is 14 amino acids. CDR1 is LNHDA, CDR2 SQIVND, per germline (reference sequence). Trimming took off 4 bases at V and 6 bases at J, with 12 bases between the two ends. The CDR3 DNA follows: TGTGCCAGTAGTACACAGGGATCGTATGAAAAACTGTTTTTT. This encodes CASSTQGSYEKLFF.